Sequencing of this TCR beta chain was carried out in a study of T cell repertoires in aging, cancer and after chemotherapy (dated by TCRdb to between 2018 and 2020). Broadly, across the study: Donors were distributed across six age groups ranging from 30 or younger to 70 or older, with at least three individuals included per group. Control TCR repertoires from healthy donors were recorded across several months to years, and re-sampling revealed clear clonal overlap. In total, the full dataset held 10 million or so TCR reads. To look at immunoaging and at how T cells reconstitute after chemotherapy, the study profiled TCR beta repertoires in peripheral blood from both healthy donors and cancer patients. Alongside under 100 healthy donors serving as a reference group, the cohort included roughly 220 cancer patients, of whom roughly 92 had hematological cancers and fewer than 140 had solid cancers.

Rearranged TRB sequences spanning V, D and J segments were amplified by multiplex touch-down PCR using a mixed TRB-A/B primer pool. Illumina adapters and sample indices were attached to the amplicons through two consecutive PCR reactions run with Phusion HS II polymerase. After gel purification with the NucleoSpin Gel and PCR Clean-up kit, the amplicons were checked using Qubit and an Agilent 2100 Bioanalyzer. Libraries were sequenced on an Illumina MiSeq using 600-cycle, single-indexed, paired-end runs. Regarding the original processing steps: TRB sequences were processed with MiXCR versions 2.12 and 3.0.5. Each unique CDR3 nucleotide sequence counted as one clone, and only productive sequences with at least two reads were retained. Repertoire metrics included Shannon diversity, evenness, clonality (one minus evenness), and alpha-parameterized diversity profiles from alpha 0 to 5. The IGoR algorithm was used to calculate generation probabilities of clones in the paired pre- and post-chemotherapy samples. Clones were called with MiXCR by TCRdb after fastp trimmed the public reads at Q25, and only in-frame beta chains were retained. Identical CDR3 protein sequences are pooled into one entry, listed with their most common genes and DNA. The V and J calls and clone size come from TCRdb's table, not from the authors' own analysis. This sample is represented by 12,000 or so distinct CDR3 sequences; about 28% of them were singletons. Around a tenth of the sample is in the top ten clones.

Overall study outcomes, separate from this receptor: Untreated patients with hematological or solid cancers showed significantly lower blood TCR diversity and higher clonality than age-matched healthy donors. An increase in median generation probability over the chemotherapy interval was observed in both cancer cohorts, suggesting that the repertoire was reconstituted through rebound thymic output. In healthy donors, the decline in TCR diversity with age was mainly explained by loss of richness, whereas in cancer patients loss of evenness was also found to contribute. According to the authors, the repertoire data do not permit conclusions about immunological memory after chemotherapy.

The germline V gene encodes CDR1 LNHDA and CDR2 SQIVND (reference sequence). Germline trimming amounts to 6 bases on V and 2 bases on J, with 16 as the count of junction bases outside the gene matches. Reading from cysteine to phenylalanine, the CDR3 counts 19 amino acids. The DNA shown is the 57-base CDR3, in frame from base 1. On this clonotype: Its specific antigen is unknown. Base qualities are missing; no much larger clone stands one base away.

TCR beta rearrangements were amplified from genomic DNA isolated from peripheral blood, not from sorted cells or RNA. The TCR sequence derives from a human donor in good health. The donor label of this sample is uncertain. The sample was blood. The chain is assembled from TRBV19 and TRBJ1-5; 10 central bases correspond to TRBD1. Here is the DNA: TGTGCCAGTAGAGACCCGGGACAGGGGACCAATATGGGCAATCAGCCCCAGCATTTT. The encoded protein is CASRDPGQGTNMGNQPQHF.